Listed below are T cell receptor beta chains from one sample, sequenced in a study of control samples from healthy donors and cancer patients. The protocol was immunoSEQ multiplex PCR, while the TCRdb copy is restricted to in-frame clones and leaves out a portion. The data hold around 130,000 clones, with approximately 87% observed a single time. Sequenced sample: blood. The receptor source for this set is a man aged 25-45 years in good health. CDR3s include the opening cysteine and the closing phenylalanine or tryptophan. Fields, in order: D gene, clone size, V gene, J gene, CDR3 DNA, CDR3 protein. A D gene is named only where the DNA matches it firmly. For some rows the clone size is stated as once, few or many, or as a class when expanded; others skip it.

D: NA; size: NA; V: TRBV2; J: TRBJ2-1; DNA: TGTGCCAGCAGTGCAGGGGAGCAGTTCTTC; CDR3: CASSAGEQFF
D: NA; size: NA; V: TRBV11-3; J: TRBJ2-1; DNA: TGTGCCAGCAGCTTAGGGCTTGAGTACAATGAGCAGTTCTTC; CDR3: CASSLGLEYNEQFF
D: NA; size: NA; V: TRBV7-9; J: TRBJ1-1; DNA: TGTGCCAGCAGTCAGCAGAACACTGAAGCTTTCTTT; CDR3: CASSQQNTEAFF
D: NA; size: NA; V: TRBV11-2; J: TRBJ2-7; DNA: TGTGCCAGCAGCTTAGATAGTTCCCTGGAGCAGTACTTC; CDR3: CASSLDSSLEQYF
D: NA; size: once; V: TRBV11-3; J: TRBJ1-1; DNA: TGTGCCAGCAGCTTAGATCCCGGAGGGCAGAACACTGAAGCTTTCTTT; CDR3: CASSLDPGGQNTEAFF
D: TRBD2; size: NA; V: TRBV10-3; J: TRBJ2-5; DNA: TGTGCCAGCAAGGGTGGAGTGACTAGCGGAACCCAAGAGACCCAGTACTTC; CDR3: CASKGGVTSGTQETQYF
D: NA; size: NA; V: TRBV5-1; J: TRBJ1-2; DNA: TGCGCCAGCAGCTCGGAGGGTTTGGGCTATGGCTACACCTTC; CDR3: CASSSEGLGYGYTF
D: NA; size: NA; V: TRBV18; J: TRBJ2-3; DNA: TGTGCCAGCACAGGGTTGAGTGCAGATACGCAGTATTTT; CDR3: CASTGLSADTQYF
D: NA; size: NA; V: TRBV5-1; J: TRBJ2-5; DNA: TGCGCCAGCAGCTTGGGCGGGACAGTAGAGACCCAGTACTTC; CDR3: CASSLGGTVETQYF
D: TRBD1; size: NA; V: TRBV4-1; J: TRBJ1-4; DNA: TGCGCCAGCAGCCAAGAGGTCCCAGGGGGCATTGGAACTAATGAAAAACTGTTTTTT; CDR3: CASSQEVPGGIGTNEKLFF
D: TRBD1; size: NA; V: TRBV12-3/TRBV12-4; J: TRBJ1-2; DNA: TGTGCCAGCAGCCGATGGACAGGGGCCGGCTACACCTTC; CDR3: CASSRWTGAGYTF
D: NA; size: NA; V: TRBV10-3; J: TRBJ2-1; DNA: TGTGCCATCAGTGCCGGGCCCGACCTAGCCTATGAGCAGTTCTTC; CDR3: CAISAGPDLAYEQFF
D: TRBD1; size: once; V: TRBV9; J: TRBJ1-1; DNA: TGTGCCAGCAGCGGGTTGACAGGGTGGGACACTGAAGCTTTCTTT; CDR3: CASSGLTGWDTEAFF
D: NA; size: NA; V: TRBV14; J: TRBJ2-2; DNA: TGTGCCAGCAGCCAAGGTGGCAGCTTCACCGGGGAGCTGTTTTTT; CDR3: CASSQGGSFTGELFF
D: NA; size: NA; V: TRBV2; J: TRBJ1-1; DNA: TGTGCCAGCAGGGGATCCAGGTTAGAAGCTTTCTTT; CDR3: CASRGSRLEAFF
D: NA; size: NA; V: TRBV5-1; J: TRBJ2-7; DNA: TGCGCCAGCAGCCCCGTAAGGGGGGGGGACACCGAGGCCTACGAGCAGTACTTC; CDR3: CASSPVRGGDTEAYEQYF
D: NA; size: NA; V: TRBV25-1; J: TRBJ1-2; DNA: TGTGCCAGCACCCCCCAGGGTCGGGGCGGCTACACCTTC; CDR3: CASTPQGRGGYTF
D: NA; size: NA; V: TRBV6-5; J: TRBJ2-2; DNA: TGTGCCAGCAGTTACTCGCCCAGGGAAACCACCGGGGAGCTGTTTTTT; CDR3: CASSYSPRETTGELFF
D: TRBD1; size: once; V: TRBV29-1; J: TRBJ1-2; DNA: TGCAGCGTTGGCGACCCCGGGACAGACTATGGCTACACCTTC; CDR3: CSVGDPGTDYGYTF
D: NA; size: NA; V: TRBV7-9; J: TRBJ1-1; DNA: TGTGCCAGCAGCTCGCCTCAGGGAGGGGGTATGAACACTGAAGCTTTCTTT; CDR3: CASSSPQGGGMNTEAFF
D: NA; size: NA; V: TRBV19; J: TRBJ1-2; DNA: TGTGCCAGTAGTATGGGCAGAACGGGTGGCTACACCTTC; CDR3: CASSMGRTGGYTF
D: NA; size: NA; V: TRBV18; J: TRBJ1-3; DNA: TGTGCCAGCTCAAGGGAGTGGGTTCAGCGTGGAAACACCATATATTTT; CDR3: CASSREWVQRGNTIYF
D: NA; size: NA; V: TRBV2; J: TRBJ1-1; DNA: TGTGCCAGCGAGCCTAACAGCTACCAAACTGAAGCTTTCTTT; CDR3: CASEPNSYQTEAFF
D: NA; size: NA; V: TRBV11-1; J: TRBJ1-6; DNA: TGTGCCAGCAGCTTCGGGGAAAAGAATTCACCCCTCCACTTT; CDR3: CASSFGEKNSPLHF
D: TRBD1; size: NA; V: TRBV3-1/TRBV3-2; J: TRBJ2-2; DNA: TGTGCCAGCAGCCGCGGACAGGGGCGACTGTTTTTT; CDR3: CASSRGQGRLFF
D: NA; size: NA; V: TRBV29-1; J: TRBJ2-1; DNA: TGCAGCGTCCCCAGTGGGGGGCTTAGCTCCTACAATGAGCAGTTCTTC; CDR3: CSVPSGGLSSYNEQFF
D: NA; size: NA; V: TRBV19; J: TRBJ1-2; DNA: TGTGCCAGTAACAAACTGGGCTATGGCTACACCTTC; CDR3: CASNKLGYGYTF
D: TRBD1; size: NA; V: TRBV11-3; J: TRBJ2-7; DNA: TGTGCCAGCAGCTTGGGGACAGGGGGTTTTCTTCCCTACGAGCAGTACTTC; CDR3: CASSLGTGGFLPYEQYF
D: TRBD2; size: NA; V: TRBV7-2; J: TRBJ2-5; DNA: TGTGCCAGCAGCTTAGCGGGACTAGCGGGCCAAGAGACCCAGTACTTC; CDR3: CASSLAGLAGQETQYF
D: NA; size: NA; V: TRBV4-1; J: TRBJ1-1; DNA: TGCGCCAGCAGCCAAGGGGGAGCGGGATTGAAAACTGAAGCTTTCTTT; CDR3: CASSQGGAGLKTEAFF